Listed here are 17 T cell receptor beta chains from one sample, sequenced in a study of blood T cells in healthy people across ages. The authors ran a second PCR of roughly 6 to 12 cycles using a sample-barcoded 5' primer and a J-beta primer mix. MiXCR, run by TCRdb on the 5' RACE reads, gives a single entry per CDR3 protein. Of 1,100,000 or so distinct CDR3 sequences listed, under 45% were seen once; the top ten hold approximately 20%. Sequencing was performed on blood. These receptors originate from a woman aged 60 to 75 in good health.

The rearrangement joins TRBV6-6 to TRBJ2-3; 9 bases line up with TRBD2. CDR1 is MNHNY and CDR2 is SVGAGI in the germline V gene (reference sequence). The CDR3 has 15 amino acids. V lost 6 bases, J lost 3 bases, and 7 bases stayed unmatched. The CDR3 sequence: CASRPPGLATDTQYF. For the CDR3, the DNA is TGTGCCAGCAGACCGCCCGGACTAGCGACAGATACGCAGTATTTT.

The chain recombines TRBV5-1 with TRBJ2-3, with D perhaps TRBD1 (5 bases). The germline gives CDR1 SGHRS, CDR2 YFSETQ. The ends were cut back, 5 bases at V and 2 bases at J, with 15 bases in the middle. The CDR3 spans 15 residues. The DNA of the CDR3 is TGCGCCAGCAGAAATGGGGCACTTAACACAGATACGCAGTATTTT. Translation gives CASRNGALNTDTQYF.

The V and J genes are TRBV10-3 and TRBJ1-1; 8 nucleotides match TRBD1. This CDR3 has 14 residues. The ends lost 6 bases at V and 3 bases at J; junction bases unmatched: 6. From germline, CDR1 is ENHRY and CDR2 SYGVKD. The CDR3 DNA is TGTGCCATCAGGCAGGGGGCGATGGACACTGAAGCTTTCTTT. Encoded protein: CAIRQGAMDTEAFF.

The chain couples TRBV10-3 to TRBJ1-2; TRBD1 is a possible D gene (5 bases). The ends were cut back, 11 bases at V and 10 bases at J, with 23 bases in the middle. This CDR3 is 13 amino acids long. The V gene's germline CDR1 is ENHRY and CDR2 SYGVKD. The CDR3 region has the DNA TGTGCCGCCGGGGGTAGCCGGGGCGAATCCTACACCTTC. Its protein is CAAGGSRGESYTF.

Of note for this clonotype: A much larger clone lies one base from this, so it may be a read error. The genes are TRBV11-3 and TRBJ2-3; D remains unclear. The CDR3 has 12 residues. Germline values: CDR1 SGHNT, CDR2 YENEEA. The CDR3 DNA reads TGTGCCAACAGCTTCTACACAGATACGCAGTATTTT. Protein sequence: CANSFYTDTQYF.

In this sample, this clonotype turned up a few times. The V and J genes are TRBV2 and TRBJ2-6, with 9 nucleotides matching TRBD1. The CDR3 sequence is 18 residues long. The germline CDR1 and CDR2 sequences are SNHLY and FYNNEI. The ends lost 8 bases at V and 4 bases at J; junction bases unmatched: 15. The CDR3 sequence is CASLPLRDRVSGANVLTF. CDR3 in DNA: TGTGCCAGCTTACCACTTCGGGACAGGGTATCGGGGGCCAACGTCCTGACTTTC. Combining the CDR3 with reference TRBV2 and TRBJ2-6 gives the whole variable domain EPEVTQTPSHQVTQMGQEVILRCVPISNHLYFYWYRQILGQKVEFLVSFYNNEISEKSEIFDDQFSVERPDGSNFTLKIRSTKLEDSAMYFCASLPLRDRVSGANVLTFGAGSRLTVL.

CDR3 loop: CASSLRDKGYQETQYF. The CDR3 DNA reads as TGTGCCAGCAGCCTCCGGGACAAGGGGTACCAAGAGACCCAGTACTTC. The genes are TRBV3-1 and TRBJ2-5; TRBD1 is a possible D gene (6 bases). The V gene lost 4 bases and the J gene lost 0 bases, with 15 bases spanning the gap. Per germline, CDR1 LGHDT and CDR2 YNNKEL (reference sequence). This CDR3 is built from 16 residues.

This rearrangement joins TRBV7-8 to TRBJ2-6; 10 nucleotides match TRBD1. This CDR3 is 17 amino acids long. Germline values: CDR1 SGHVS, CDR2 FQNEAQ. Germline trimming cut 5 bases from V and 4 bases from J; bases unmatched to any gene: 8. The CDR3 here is CASSPDRGLSGANVLTF. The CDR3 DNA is TGTGCCAGCAGCCCCGACAGGGGGCTGTCGGGGGCCAACGTCCTGACTTTC.

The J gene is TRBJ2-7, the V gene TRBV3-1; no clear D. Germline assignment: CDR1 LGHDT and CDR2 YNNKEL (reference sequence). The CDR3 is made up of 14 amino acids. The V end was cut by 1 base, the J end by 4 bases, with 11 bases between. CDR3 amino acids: CASSQGPQIYEQYF. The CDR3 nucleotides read TGTGCCAGCAGCCAAGGTCCCCAAATATACGAGCAGTACTTC.

The CDR3 nucleotides are TGTGCCAGCAGCTTCCTTGGGGGACTAGCGGGAGAGGGGGGGGAGACCCAGTACTTC. The encoded protein is CASSFLGGLAGEGGETQYF. V and J are TRBV3-1 and TRBJ2-5, with 14 bases lining up with TRBD2. V gave up 5 bases and J gave up 5 bases; unmatched junction bases: 16. In germline, CDR1 is LGHDT, CDR2 YNNKEL (reference sequence). The CDR3 has 19 amino acids.

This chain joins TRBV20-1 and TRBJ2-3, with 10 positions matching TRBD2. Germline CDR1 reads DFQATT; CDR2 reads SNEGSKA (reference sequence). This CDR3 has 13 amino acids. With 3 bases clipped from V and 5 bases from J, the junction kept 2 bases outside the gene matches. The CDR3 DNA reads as TGCAGTGCTAGTAGACTAGCGGGAGATACGCAGTATTTT. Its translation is CSASRLAGDTQYF.

The CDR3 sequence: CASSLEVGSNEQFF. For the CDR3, the DNA is TGTGCCAGCAGCTTAGAAGTAGGGAGTAATGAGCAGTTCTTC. V is TRBV7-2 and J is TRBJ2-1, with TRBD2 as a possible D gene (5 bases). This CDR3 comprises 14 residues. Per germline, CDR1 SGHTA and CDR2 FQGNSA. Trimming pared 1 base from V and 7 bases from J, leaving 11 bases between.

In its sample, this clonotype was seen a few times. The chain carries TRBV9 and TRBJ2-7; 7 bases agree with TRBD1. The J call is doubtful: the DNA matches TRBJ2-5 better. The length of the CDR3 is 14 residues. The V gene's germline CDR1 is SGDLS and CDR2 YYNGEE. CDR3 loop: CASSGGQLQETQYF. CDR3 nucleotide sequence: TGTGCCAGCAGCGGGGGACAGCTCCAAGAGACCCAGTACTTC.

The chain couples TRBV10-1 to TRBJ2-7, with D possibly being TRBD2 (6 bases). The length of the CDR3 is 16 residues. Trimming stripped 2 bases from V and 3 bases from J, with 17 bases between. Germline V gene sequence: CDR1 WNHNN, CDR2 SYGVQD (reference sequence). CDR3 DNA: TGCGCCAGCAGTGAGGCCCCTGGACCGGGGGTCTACGAGCAGTACTTC. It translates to CASSEAPGPGVYEQYF.

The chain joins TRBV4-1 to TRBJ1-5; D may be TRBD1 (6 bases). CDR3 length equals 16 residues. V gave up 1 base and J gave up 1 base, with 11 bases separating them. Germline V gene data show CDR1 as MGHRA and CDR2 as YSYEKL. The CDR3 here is CASSQGQGHSNQPQHF. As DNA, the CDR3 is TGCGCCAGCAGCCAAGGGCAGGGACACAGCAATCAGCCCCAGCATTTT.

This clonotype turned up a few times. For the CDR3, the DNA is TGTGCCAGCAGCTCAGGGGCAGTGCTACAAGAGACCCAGTACTTC. This codes for CASSSGAVLQETQYF. The rearrangement uses TRBV7-2 and TRBJ2-5; maybe TRBD1 (6 bases). Germline lookup yields CDR1 SGHTA and CDR2 FQGNSA. V was trimmed by 4 bases and J by 2 bases, leaving 14 bases between them. The CDR3 loop spans 15 amino acids. The entire variable domain, with the rest obtained from reference TRBV7-2 and TRBJ2-5, is as follows: GAGVSQSPSNKVTEKGKDVELRCDPISGHTALYWYRQSLGQGLEFLIYFQGNSAPDKSGLPSDRFSAERTGGSVSTLTIQRTQQEDSAVYLCASSSGAVLQETQYFGPGTRLLVL.

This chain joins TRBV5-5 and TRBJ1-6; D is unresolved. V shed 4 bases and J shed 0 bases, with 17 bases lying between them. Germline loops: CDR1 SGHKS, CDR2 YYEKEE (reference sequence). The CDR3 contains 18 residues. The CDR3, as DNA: TGTGCCAGCAGCCTCGGTTGGGTGGGGAGCTCCTATAATTCACCCCTCCACTTT. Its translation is CASSLGWVGSSYNSPLHF.